The next 6 T cell receptor beta chains were all read from a single sample in a study of blood T cell repertoires in COVID-19. Data came from immunoSEQ multiplex PCR; TCRdb stores just in-frame clones and leaves some out. The data show about 130,000 clones, almost 85% seen once. Source material: peripheral blood. The receptors shown here come from a man aged 55 to 70 with acute or convalescent COVID-19.

The chain has TRBV6-5 and TRBJ1-2, with 7 bases that match TRBD1. Germline V gene lookup returns CDR1 MNHEY and CDR2 SVGAGI. With 8 bases clipped from V and 6 bases from J, the junction kept 6 bases outside the gene matches. The length of the CDR3 is 12 residues. The CDR3 sequence: CASGTDWHGYTF. The CDR3 DNA reads as TGTGCCAGCGGGACAGACTGGCATGGCTACACCTTC.

The CDR3 DNA is TGTGCCAGCGGGGGACAGGGACGAGTGCAGTATTTT. As protein: CASGGQGRVQYF. The chain links TRBV27 to TRBJ2-3; TRBD1 agrees at 9 bases. This CDR3 contains 12 residues. CDR1 MNHEY and CDR2 SMNVEV come from the germline V gene (reference sequence). Trimming took 8 bases from V and 11 from J; bases not matched to a gene: 8.

The rearrangement joins TRBV23-1 to TRBJ2-5, with D hard to call. TRBV23-1 is an ORF, with its function uncertain. This CDR3 contains 12 residues. V dropped 3 bases and J dropped 2 bases, with 4 bases sitting between them. The CDR3 DNA is TGCGCCAGCAGTCACCATCAAGAGACCCAGTACTTC. It codes for CASSHHQETQYF.

The chain employs TRBV5-6 and TRBJ1-2; D may be TRBD1 (5 bases). CDR1 is SGHDT, CDR2 YYEEEE, per germline. The ends were cut back, 4 bases at V and 5 bases at J, with 18 bases in the middle. CDR3 size: 15 residues. The chain's CDR3 is CASSSPPGEGYGYTF. DNA of the CDR3: TGTGCCAGCAGCAGCCCCCCCGGGGAGGGGTATGGCTACACCTTC.

This sequence joins TRBV7-8 and TRBJ2-3; perhaps TRBD2 as D (6 bases). The CDR3 totals 16 residues. The germline V gene encodes CDR1 SGHVS and CDR2 FQNEAQ. The V end lost 1 base, the J end lost 0 bases, and 11 bases lay between the germline ends. CDR3 sequence reads: CASSLVAGHSTDTQYF. As DNA, the CDR3 is TGTGCCAGCAGCTTAGTGGCGGGGCATAGCACAGATACGCAGTATTTT.

The chain employs TRBV15 and TRBJ2-7; possible D gene TRBD1, 5 bases. Trimming stripped 0 bases from V and 3 bases from J, with 12 bases between. The CDR3 has 15 amino acids. In germline, CDR1 is LNHNV, CDR2 YYDKDF (reference sequence). The CDR3 DNA reads as TGTGCCACCAGCAGAGATTCCTATGGACACTACGAGCAGTACTTC. Encoded protein: CATSRDSYGHYEQYF.